This TCR beta chain was captured by sequencing in a study of early T cells in non-severe SARS-CoV-2 infection. Study background: The study sequenced bulk RNA from unsorted whole blood, with chains unpaired.

Germline V gene data show CDR1 as DFQATT and CDR2 as SNEGSKA (reference sequence). The length of the CDR3 is 14 residues. V was clipped by 5 bases and J by 0 bases, with 11 bases between them. Only a few counts were recorded for this clonotype. Attachment of unique molecular identifiers was made to individual cDNA molecules. TCRdb re-called the 5' RACE reads through MiXCR, storing one row per CDR3 protein. The table records approximately 88,000 distinct CDR3 sequences, around 15% of them present only once. Sequencing input: whole blood. This chain joins TRBV20-1 and TRBJ2-1, with a possible D match to TRBD1 (6 bases). The clonotype comes from an adult who was a healthcare worker with PCR-confirmed SARS-CoV-2 infection or an uninfected control (not recorded which). The CDR3 DNA reads TGCAGTGCTCAGGGGCCCGACTCCTACAATGAGCAGTTCTTC. Translating it yields CSAQGPDSYNEQFF.